Shown below are 18 T cell receptor beta chains from a single sample sequenced in a study of metastatic and nonmetastatic thyroid tumors (dated by TCRdb to the early 2020s). Before undergoing thyroid surgery, none of the patients had been given any kind of treatment. Library prep was done by PCR. Sequencing was performed on an Illumina HiSeq 4000. In-frame beta chains were kept once TCRdb had trimmed the public reads at Q25 with fastp and called clones with MiXCR. This sample lists over 30,000 clones; approximately 16% were detected once. About a fifth of the sample lies in the top ten. Source material: blood. The receptors derive from a male donor with papillary thyroid cancer or a benign thyroid nodule (not recorded which). Some clones in this sample may be carry-over from other donors' samples.

The sample holds many counts of this clone. The chain couples TRBV27 to TRBJ1-2, with D hard to call. The germline V gene encodes CDR1 MNHEY and CDR2 SMNVEV (reference sequence). This CDR3 has 14 residues. V lost 2 bases and J 6 bases, leaving 13 bases between the germline ends. The CDR3 protein is CASSLRRTGDGYTF. The CDR3, as DNA: TGTGCCAGCAGTTTAAGGAGGACCGGAGATGGCTACACCTTC.

This clone was found many times. The chain joins TRBV6-1 to TRBJ1-4, with D uncertain. The germline V gene encodes CDR1 MNHNS and CDR2 SASEGT. V was trimmed by 6 bases and J by 0 bases, leaving 5 bases between them. The length of the CDR3 is 13 residues. The CDR3 spells CASSAATNEKLFF. CDR3 sequence (DNA): TGTGCCAGCAGCGCTGCAACTAATGAAAAACTGTTTTTT.

This clone has ten or more counts. J is TRBJ2-4 and V is TRBV11-3, with D uncertain. Germline V gene lookup returns CDR1 SGHNT and CDR2 YENEEA. V lost 3 bases, J lost 0 bases, and 3 bases lay in between. This CDR3 contains 13 residues. CDR3 sequence reads: CASSFLAKNIQYF. In nucleotides, the CDR3 is TGTGCCAGCAGCTTCCTAGCCAAAAACATTCAGTACTTC.

Many counts were recorded for this clone. CDR3 coding DNA: TGTGCCAGCAGCTTCCCGGGGGAAGAGACCCAGTACTTC. Protein sequence: CASSFPGEETQYF. This chain connects TRBV7-2 to TRBJ2-5; D might be TRBD2 (6 bases). The CDR3 spans 13 residues. Germline-derived CDR1 and CDR2 are SGHTA and FQGNSA. V was cut by 3 bases and J by 3 bases, with 8 bases left in between.

This chain connects TRBV11-2 to TRBJ2-1; D is possibly TRBD2 (6 bases). The CDR3 length is 16 residues. Germline CDR1 is SGHAT and CDR2 is FQNNGV. V was cut by 0 bases and J by 7 bases, with 16 bases left in between. The CDR3: CASSLEWWRARNEQFF. The CDR3 DNA reads as TGTGCCAGCAGCTTAGAGTGGTGGAGGGCCCGGAATGAGCAGTTCTTC.

This clone was seen many times. This sequence joins TRBV30 and TRBJ2-1, with D maybe TRBD2 (5 bases). V was clipped by 2 bases and J by 8 bases, with 7 bases between them. Germline V lookup: CDR1 GTSNPN, CDR2 SVGIG (reference sequence). The CDR3 runs 11 residues. CDR3 in amino acids: CAWSPRDEQFF. CDR3 DNA sequence: TGTGCCTGGAGTCCGAGGGATGAGCAGTTCTTC.

This clone appeared a few times. One end of the junction does not line up with germline, which may come from a read error. The rearrangement joins TRBV15 to TRBJ2-1, with D unresolved. This CDR3 spans 15 amino acids. The V gene's germline CDR1 is LNHNV and CDR2 YYDKDF (reference sequence). The CDR3 nucleotides are TGTGCAACCAGCAGTTTCGGGTCCGGCTACAATGAGCAGTTCTTC. Its translation is CATSSFGSGYNEQFF.

This clone was counted ten times or more. The V call is TRBV5-6, the J call TRBJ1-3; D perhaps matches TRBD1 (5 bases). Germline assignment: CDR1 SGHDT and CDR2 YYEEEE. The CDR3 has 14 amino acids. Trimming removed 1 base at V and 5 bases at J, with 10 bases between. The CDR3 sequence: CASSLQGARNTIYF. Written as DNA, the CDR3 is TGTGCCAGCAGCTTGCAAGGGGCCCGAAACACCATATATTTT.

This clone was picked up many times. The chain recombines TRBV5-1 with TRBJ2-3, with D maybe TRBD1 (5 bases). The CDR3 covers 15 residues. Trimming left V 0 bases short and J 2 bases short, with 10 bases between. Germline loops: CDR1 SGHRS, CDR2 YFSETQ. The CDR3 loop is CASSLGQTSTDTQYF. The CDR3 DNA reads as TGCGCCAGCAGCTTGGGACAGACCTCCACAGATACGCAGTATTTT.

On this clone itself: A much bigger clone sits one base away, suggesting this may be a read error. The rearrangement joins TRBV18 to TRBJ2-4, with 10 bases that match TRBD1. The CDR3 is 16 residues long. The germline gives CDR1 KGHSH, CDR2 LQKENI. CDR3 residues: CGSSPPGQGAKNIQYF. The CDR3, as DNA: TGTGGCAGCTCACCACCGGGACAGGGGGCCAAAAACATTCAGTACTTC.

This clone has ten or more counts. The rearrangement links TRBV5-1 to TRBJ1-6; 8 bases line up with TRBD1. The CDR3 consists of 14 residues. CDR1 and CDR2 (germline): SGHRS, YFSETQ. Trimming cost V 9 bases and J 6 bases; bases outside gene matches: 8. CDR3 nucleotides: TGCGCCATCATAATGGGACAGGTTAATTCACCCCTCCACTTT. This encodes CAIIMGQVNSPLHF.

The table lists this clone with many counts. This chain connects TRBV19 to TRBJ2-1; a weak D match, TRBD2 (5 bases). V was shortened by 3 bases and J by 7 bases, with 19 bases between the two germline ends. The CDR3 has 16 residues. In germline, CDR1 is LNHDA, CDR2 SQIVND (reference sequence). The CDR3, as DNA: TGTGCCAGTAGTATTGGGGTAGCGACTCTTTTTAATGAGCAGTTCTTC. Its protein is CASSIGVATLFNEQFF.

Many counts were recorded for this clone. This chain connects TRBV6-2 or TRBV6-3 to TRBJ2-7, with D uncertain. The CDR3 spans 13 residues. Germline CDR1 and CDR2: MNHEY and SVGEGT. The V end lost 0 bases, the J end lost 4 bases, and 7 bases lay between the germline ends. CDR3 amino acids: CASSYSNEYEQYF. CDR3 nucleotide sequence: TGTGCCAGCAGTTACTCGAACGAGTACGAGCAGTACTTC.

The table lists this clone with many counts. The rearrangement joins TRBV4-1 to TRBJ2-1; 12 bases line up with TRBD2. CDR1 and CDR2 (germline): MGHRA, YSYEKL. The length of the CDR3 is 17 residues. V dropped 0 bases and J dropped 7; count of bases not matched to a gene: 7. The CDR3 reads CASSQETLAGGRNEQFF. The DNA of the CDR3 is TGCGCCAGCAGCCAAGAGACCCTAGCGGGAGGGAGAAATGAGCAGTTCTTC.

This clone was counted many times. This rearrangement joins TRBV7-9 to TRBJ2-5; D might be TRBD1 (6 bases). The ends were cut back, 4 bases at V and 0 bases at J, with 15 bases in the middle. The CDR3 totals 16 residues. From germline, CDR1 is SEHNR and CDR2 FQNEAQ (reference sequence). The CDR3 DNA reads TGTGCCAGCAGCTGGCCCTCAGGGGCGTACCAAGAGACCCAGTACTTC. Protein sequence: CASSWPSGAYQETQYF.

This clone ranks as medium-sized. The CDR3: CASRLAGGEQFF. Written as DNA, the CDR3 is TGTGCCAGCAGGTTAGCGGGAGGTGAGCAGTTCTTC. The chain uses TRBV28 and TRBJ2-1; 10 bases map to TRBD2. The CDR3 totals 12 residues. With 6 bases clipped from V and 9 bases from J, the junction kept 2 bases outside the gene matches. From germline, CDR1 is MDHEN and CDR2 SYDVKM.

Judged by abundance, this clone is medium-sized. The chain joins TRBV6-1 to TRBJ2-6; D not resolved. Germline CDR1 and CDR2: MNHNS and SASEGT. V shed 2 bases and J shed 2 bases, with 7 bases lying between them. The CDR3 consists of 15 residues. This CDR3 reads CASSELGAGANVLTF. CDR3 DNA sequence: TGTGCCAGCAGTGAACTTGGGGCTGGGGCCAACGTCCTGACTTTC.

This clone was found many times. The rearrangement joins TRBV27 to TRBJ2-1, with TRBD2 identical over 8 bases. Germline assignment: CDR1 MNHEY and CDR2 SMNVEV (reference sequence). V trimming: 5 bases; J trimming: 8 bases; junction bases outside the gene matches: 14. The CDR3 contains 16 residues. The CDR3 spells CASSLSASGSSDEQFF. The CDR3 DNA follows: TGTGCCAGCAGTCTCTCGGCCAGCGGGAGTTCGGATGAGCAGTTCTTC.